These 21 T cell receptor beta chains were sequenced from one sample in a study of beta chain features in type 1 diabetes. The authors reverse transcribed all of the isolated RNA, so sequencing captured expressed TCRB transcripts. Measured with immunoSEQ multiplex PCR; TCRdb has only the in-frame clones, and not every one. The sample carries roughly 100,000 clones, roughly 28% recorded once. The antigens of these receptors remain unknown. Findings of the study overall: Shorter TCRB CDR3s, moderately but significantly so, marked every one of the four CD4+ subsets in Type 1 diabetes patients.

The sequencing input was central memory CD4+ T cells from blood. The receptors come from a woman aged 18-29 years with type 1 diabetes.

This clone was recorded a few times. The chain has TRBV27 and TRBJ2-1; a weak D match, TRBD2 (5 bases). Germline V gives CDR1 MNHEY, CDR2 SMNVEV (reference sequence). CDR3 size: 14 residues. Trimming removed 6 bases from V and 4 bases from J, with 13 bases in between. CDR3 sequence (DNA): TGTGCCAGCAGCCCTCGGACTGGGTACAATGAGCAGTTCTTC. Translating it yields CASSPRTGYNEQFF.

This clone was observed a handful of times. V and J are TRBV29-1 and TRBJ2-3; the match to TRBD1 covers 8 bases. This CDR3 is built from 16 residues. Germline CDR1 is SQVTM and CDR2 is ANQGSEA. J lost 0 bases, V lost 7 bases, and 12 bases had no gene match. This CDR3 reads CSAVDRANTSTDTQYF. The CDR3, as DNA: TGCAGCGCCGTGGACAGGGCTAATACTAGCACAGATACGCAGTATTTT.

For this clone: At one of its ends the junction is not consistent with the germline gene, which may arise from a read error. The chain carries TRBV20-1 and TRBJ2-7; 8 bases agree with TRBD2. The CDR3 spans 11 residues. Germline assignment: CDR1 DFQATT and CDR2 SNEGSKA (reference sequence). The CDR3 sequence: CSAGGTSGLIF. The CDR3 coding sequence is TGCAGTGCTGGGGGAACTAGCGGCTTGATTTTC.

The rearrangement joins TRBV27 to TRBJ1-5; possibly TRBD1 for D (6 bases). The germline V gene encodes CDR1 MNHEY and CDR2 SMNVEV (reference sequence). V shed 5 bases and J shed 5 bases, with 13 bases lying between them. This CDR3 is built from 14 residues. The CDR3 DNA is TGTGCCAGCAGTCTCACAGGGTCCTATCAGCCCCAGCATTTT. Protein sequence: CASSLTGSYQPQHF.

V and J are TRBV7-9 and TRBJ1-1; D unclear. Germline-derived CDR1 and CDR2 are SEHNR and FQNEAQ (reference sequence). Trimming took 5 bases from V and 0 from J, leaving 10 bases between them. The CDR3 extends over 14 amino acids. In nucleotides, the CDR3 is TGTGCCAGCAGCCCAAGTGGCCTGAACACTGAAGCTTTCTTT. It yields the protein CASSPSGLNTEAFF. The full variable domain, its missing parts supplied by reference TRBV7-9 and TRBJ1-1, is DTGVSQNPRHKITKRGQNVTFRCDPISEHNRLYWYRQTLGQGPEFLTYFQNEAQLEKSRLLSDRFSAERPKGSFSTLEIQRTEQGDSAMYLCASSPSGLNTEAFFGQGTRLTVV.

This clone has only a few counts. The rearrangement uses TRBV29-1 and TRBJ2-7; 9 bases align to TRBD2. This CDR3 is 14 amino acids long. Germline V lookup: CDR1 SQVTM, CDR2 ANQGSEA. Losses at the gene ends were 3 bases for V and 3 bases for J; bases not matched to a gene: 6. In DNA, the CDR3 is TGCAGCGTTGATGGTCTAGCGGGAAACTACGAGCAGTACTTC. Protein product: CSVDGLAGNYEQYF.

This sequence joins TRBV19 and TRBJ2-5; TRBD2 aligns across 11 bases. From germline, CDR1 is LNHDA and CDR2 SQIVND (reference sequence). The junction had 0 bases not matched to a gene; V was cut back by 3 bases and J by 3 bases. CDR3 size: 14 residues. The CDR3 region is CASSMGLAEETQYF. The CDR3 nucleotides read TGTGCCAGTAGTATGGGACTAGCGGAAGAGACCCAGTACTTC.

This clone occurred a few times. The V call is TRBV27, the J call TRBJ1-5; D call uncertain. V was shortened by 5 bases and J by 0 bases, with 8 bases between the two germline ends. Germline V lookup: CDR1 MNHEY, CDR2 SMNVEV (reference sequence). The CDR3 loop spans 14 amino acids. The CDR3 DNA follows: TGTGCCAGCAGTCCTACCTATAGCAATCAGCCCCAGCATTTT. It is translated as CASSPTYSNQPQHF.

The count of this clone is one. The chain combines TRBV7-2 with TRBJ1-4; possibly TRBD1 for D (5 bases). V was cut by 1 base and J by 7 bases, with 13 bases left in between. The germline CDR1 and CDR2 sequences are SGHTA and FQGNSA. This CDR3 is built from 15 residues. The CDR3 here is CASSLVGAGGEKLFF. In DNA, the CDR3 is TGTGCCAGCAGCTTAGTGGGCGCGGGGGGTGAAAAACTGTTTTTT.

This clone was detected a few times. V usage is TRBV30 and J usage is TRBJ2-7; maybe TRBD2 (6 bases). Trimming cost V 0 bases and J 6 bases, with 12 bases left between them. The CDR3 is made up of 13 amino acids. Looked up from germline, CDR1 is GTSNPN and CDR2 is SVGIG (reference sequence). The CDR3 is CAWSVMRGSEQYF. In nucleotides, the CDR3 is TGTGCCTGGAGTGTCATGCGGGGTAGCGAGCAGTACTTC.

This chain uses TRBV5-1 with TRBJ2-7; 9 nucleotides match TRBD1. The CDR3 sequence is 13 residues long. J gave up 5 bases and V 4 bases, and 4 bases lay outside the gene matches. Germline V gene sequence: CDR1 SGHRS, CDR2 YFSETQ. The CDR3 region is CASSRDRVDEQYF. In nucleotides, the CDR3 is TGCGCCAGCAGCCGGGACAGGGTCGACGAGCAGTACTTC.

The chain has TRBV2 and TRBJ1-2, with 11 bases aligning to TRBD1. CDR1 and CDR2 from the germline V gene are SNHLY and FYNNEI. The CDR3 is 11 residues long. With V trimmed by 10 bases and J by 7 bases, 2 bases remained unmatched. CDR3 in amino acids: CATGQGAGYTF. CDR3 sequence (DNA): TGTGCCACCGGACAGGGGGCTGGCTACACCTTC.

The chain uses TRBV28 and TRBJ2-6, with D unclear. The CDR3 is 15 residues long. The germline V gene has CDR1 MDHEN and CDR2 SYDVKM. The V gene lost 7 bases and the J gene lost 0 bases, with 10 bases spanning the gap. In DNA form, the CDR3 reads TGTGCCAGCACTCTATCGGGCTCTGGGGCCAACGTCCTGACTTTC. This translates into CASTLSGSGANVLTF.

This chain joins TRBV5-8 and TRBJ2-1; D not resolved. Per the germline V gene, CDR1 is SGHTS and CDR2 is YDEGEE. The CDR3 covers 11 residues. Trimming shortened V by 4 bases and J by 10 bases, and 9 bases separated the two germline ends. The DNA for the CDR3 is TGTGCCAGCAGCCGGGTGGTAGAGCAGTTCTTC. It encodes CASSRVVEQFF.

The chain couples TRBV18 to TRBJ1-1; maybe TRBD1 (5 bases). This CDR3 comprises 13 residues. The germline CDR1 and CDR2 sequences are KGHSH and LQKENI. V was cut by 6 bases and J by 4 bases, with 12 bases left in between. The CDR3 is CASSPWGGTEAFF. DNA of the CDR3: TGTGCCAGCTCTCCTTGGGGGGGCACTGAAGCTTTCTTT.

The genes are TRBV30 and TRBJ2-7; the D gene is possibly TRBD2 (5 bases). The CDR3 runs 16 residues. Trimming stripped 1 base from V and 5 bases from J, with 21 bases between. In germline, CDR1 is GTSNPN, CDR2 SVGIG (reference sequence). CDR3 in DNA: TGTGCCTGGAGTGGCCCGGGTGTCACTAGGCACCACGAGCAGTACTTC. Protein product: CAWSGPGVTRHHEQYF.

This clone was detected a few times. This chain connects TRBV27 to TRBJ1-2, with a weak D call TRBD1 (6 bases). The CDR3 has 13 residues. Deletions cut 4 bases from V and 4 bases from J, with 10 bases between. The V gene's germline CDR1 is MNHEY and CDR2 SMNVEV (reference sequence). CDR3: CASSSQGSYGYTF. The CDR3 DNA follows: TGTGCCAGCAGTTCTCAGGGGTCCTATGGCTACACCTTC.

V and J are TRBV11-3 and TRBJ2-5, with D possibly being TRBD2 (5 bases). This CDR3 comprises 15 residues. The germline V and J ends were trimmed by 3 bases and 4 bases, with 15 bases remaining between them. CDR1 and CDR2 (germline): SGHNT, YENEEA. The CDR3: CASSFGRVSGETQYF. The CDR3 DNA follows: TGTGCCAGCAGCTTCGGGCGGGTCTCCGGAGAGACCCAGTACTTC.

This chain links TRBV7-2 with TRBJ2-7, with D possibly TRBD2 on 5 matching bases. With 0 bases removed from V and 1 base from J, the gap between germline ends came to 19 bases. Germline lookup yields CDR1 SGHTA and CDR2 FQGNSA. This CDR3 has 18 residues. CDR3 protein: CASSLASSSGVGSYEQYF. For the CDR3, the DNA is TGTGCCAGCAGCTTAGCTTCAAGTTCCGGGGTAGGGTCCTACGAGCAGTACTTC.

This clone was detected a few times. This chain connects TRBV23-1 to TRBJ1-2; 9 nucleotides agree with TRBD1. TRBV23-1 is an ORF, with its function uncertain. After removal of 3 bases from V and 2 bases from J, the junction contained 7 bases not matched to a gene. This CDR3 comprises 16 residues. The CDR3 reads CASSHLHTGGNYGYTF. DNA for the CDR3: TGCGCCAGCAGTCACCTCCATACAGGGGGCAACTATGGCTACACCTTC.

In its sample, this clone was seen a few times. CDR3 bases: TGTGCCAGCAGCCGTGGGACTAGCGGGATGGGGAGCACAGATACGCAGTATTTT. Its translation is CASSRGTSGMGSTDTQYF. The chain employs TRBV11-2 and TRBJ2-3; 13 bases are a match to TRBD2. The germline V gene has CDR1 SGHAT and CDR2 FQNNGV. V gave up 5 bases and J gave up 0 bases; unmatched junction bases: 8. The CDR3 is 18 residues long.